This T cell receptor (beta chain) originates from a study of Tregs in tolerant kidney transplant recipients. Measured with immunoSEQ multiplex PCR; TCRdb has only the in-frame clones, and not every one. Here the sample spans about 52,000 clones, about nine tenths being singletons. Comments on this clone: No antigen is known for it.

Study findings and constraints: Biological reproducibility was not directly addressed in this study. The most relevant donor-specific Treg TCRbeta repertoire apparently came from expansion with activated donor B cells.

Germline loops: CDR1 KGHSH, CDR2 LQKENI. The CDR3 is 16 amino acids. The junction had 11 bases not matched to a gene; V was cut back by 5 bases and J by 5 bases. Recipients received nonmyeloablative bone marrow transplants from related graft donors, with transient mixed chimerism. Unstimulated regulatory T cells (CD4+CD25+CD127-), CD4+CD25- non-regulatory cells, CD4 and CD8 cells were FACS-sorted from thawed PBMCs. V gene TRBV18 combines with J gene TRBJ1-2, with 10 bases aligning to TRBD1. Sequences were derived from CD8+ T cells from blood (PBMCs), sampled 24 months after the transplant. The origin of this receptor is a human patient who received a combined kidney and bone marrow transplant. Some T cells may be supplied by the graft donor. DNA of the CDR3: TGTGCCAGCTCAATTGGGACAGGGGAATTTAATTATGGCTACACCTTC. Translating it yields CASSIGTGEFNYGYTF.